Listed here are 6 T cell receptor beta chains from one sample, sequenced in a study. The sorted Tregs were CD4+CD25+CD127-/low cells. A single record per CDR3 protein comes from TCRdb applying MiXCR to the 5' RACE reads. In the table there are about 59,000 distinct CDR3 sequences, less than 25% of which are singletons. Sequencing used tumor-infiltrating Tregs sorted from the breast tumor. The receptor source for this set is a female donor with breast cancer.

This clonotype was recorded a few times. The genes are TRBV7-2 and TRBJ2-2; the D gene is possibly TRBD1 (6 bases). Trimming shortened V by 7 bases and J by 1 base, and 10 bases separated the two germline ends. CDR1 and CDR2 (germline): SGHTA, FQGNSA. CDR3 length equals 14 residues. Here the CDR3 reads CASNSGENTGELFF. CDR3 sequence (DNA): TGTGCCAGCAACTCAGGGGAGAACACCGGGGAGCTGTTTTTT.

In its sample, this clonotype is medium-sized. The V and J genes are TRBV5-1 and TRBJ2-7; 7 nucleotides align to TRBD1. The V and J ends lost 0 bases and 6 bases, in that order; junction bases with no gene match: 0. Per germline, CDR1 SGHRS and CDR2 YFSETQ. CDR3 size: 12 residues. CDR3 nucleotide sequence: TGCGCCAGCAGCTTGGACAGGGGCGAGCAGTACTTC. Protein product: CASSLDRGEQYF.

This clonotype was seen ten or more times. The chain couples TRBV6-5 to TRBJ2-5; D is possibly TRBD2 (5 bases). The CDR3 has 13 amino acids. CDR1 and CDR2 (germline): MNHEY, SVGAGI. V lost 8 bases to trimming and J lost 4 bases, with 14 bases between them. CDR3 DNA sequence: TGTGCCAGCGCTAGAAGGAGGAGAGAGACCCAGTACTTC. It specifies CASARRRRETQYF.

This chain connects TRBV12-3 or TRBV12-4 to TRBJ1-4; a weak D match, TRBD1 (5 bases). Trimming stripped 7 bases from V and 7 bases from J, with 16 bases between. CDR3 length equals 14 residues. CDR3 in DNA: TGTGCCAGCACCAGAGGGGTTTCGGGTGAAAAACTGTTTTTT. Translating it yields CASTRGVSGEKLFF.

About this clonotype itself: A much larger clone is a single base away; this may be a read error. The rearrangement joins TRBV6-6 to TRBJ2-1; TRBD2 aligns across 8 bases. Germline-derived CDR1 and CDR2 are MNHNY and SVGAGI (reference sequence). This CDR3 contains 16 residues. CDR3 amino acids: CASSRAGVSFRNEQLF. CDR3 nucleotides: TGTGCCAGCAGTCGAGCGGGAGTGAGTTTTAGGAATGAGCAGCTCTTC.

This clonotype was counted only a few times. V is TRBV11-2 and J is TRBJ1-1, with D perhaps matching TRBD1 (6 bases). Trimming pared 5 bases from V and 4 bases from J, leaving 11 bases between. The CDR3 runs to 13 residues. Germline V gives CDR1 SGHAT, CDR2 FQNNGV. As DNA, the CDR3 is TGTGCCAGCAGCCCATGGGACATCACTGAAGCTTTCTTT. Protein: CASSPWDITEAFF. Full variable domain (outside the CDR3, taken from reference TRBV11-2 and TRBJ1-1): EAGVAQSPRYKIIEKRQSVAFWCNPISGHATLYWYQQILGQGPKLLIQFQNNGVVDDSQLPKDRFSAERLKGVDSTLKIQPAKLEDSAVYLCASSPWDITEAFFGQGTRLTVV.